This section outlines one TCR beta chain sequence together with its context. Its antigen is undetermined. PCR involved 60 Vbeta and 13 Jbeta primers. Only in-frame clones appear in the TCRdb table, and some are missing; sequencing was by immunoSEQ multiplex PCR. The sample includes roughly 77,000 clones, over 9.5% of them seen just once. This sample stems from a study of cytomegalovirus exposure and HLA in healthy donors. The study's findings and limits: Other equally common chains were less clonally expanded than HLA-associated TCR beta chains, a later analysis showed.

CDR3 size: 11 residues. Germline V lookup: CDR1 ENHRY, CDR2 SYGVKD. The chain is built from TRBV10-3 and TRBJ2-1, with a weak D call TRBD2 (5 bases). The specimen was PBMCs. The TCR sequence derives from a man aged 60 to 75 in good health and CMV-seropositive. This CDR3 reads CGGGSYNEQFF. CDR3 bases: TGTGGCGGAGGCTCCTACAATGAGCAGTTCTTC.